One sample yielded the 2 T cell receptor beta chains listed below, sequenced in a study of identifying expanded T cells in peripheral blood. Clones were sequenced by immunoSEQ multiplex PCR, and TCRdb holds only the in-frame ones, with some missing. The sample lists around 95,000 clones; over 80% were seen once. The sequenced material came from blood. Receptors originate from a person aged 18-69 years in good health.

The chain is built from TRBV7-2 and TRBJ2-7; TRBD2 agrees at 7 bases. The germline CDR1 and CDR2 sequences are SGHTA and FQGNSA. V lost 5 bases, J lost 1 base, and 5 bases stayed unmatched. The length of the CDR3 is 14 residues. CDR3 nucleotides: TGTGCCAGCAGCCGCGGGGGTCAGTCCTACGAGCAGTACTTC. It codes for CASSRGGQSYEQYF.

The chain recombines TRBV29-1 with TRBJ1-2, with D perhaps TRBD1 (5 bases). The CDR3 covers 10 residues. CDR1 is SQVTM, CDR2 ANQGSEA, per germline. V lost 4 bases and J lost 8, with 8 bases in between. DNA of the CDR3: TGCAGCGTTGGGGGGGAAGGCTACACCTTC. Translating it yields CSVGGEGYTF.